This is a list of T cell receptor beta chains from one sample in a study of CD8+ T cells in alopecia areata. Sequencing was performed with immunoSEQ multiplex PCR; in TCRdb, only in-frame clones are kept and a portion is missing. Here the sample spans around 130,000 clones, around 50% being singletons. The input for sequencing was CD4+ T cells sorted from blood, taken at week 0. Receptors originate from a human donor with alopecia areata. The CDR3 runs from the conserved cysteine through the conserved F or W. The D gene is left open where the match is weak. Not all rows give a size; the values are once, few, many and, for expanded clones, a class.

D	V	J	size	DNA	CDR3
.	TRBV5-6	TRBJ2-7	.	TGTGCCAGCAGCTTGGAAAGGGGAGAGGACTACTTC	CASSLERGEDYF
.	TRBV6-5	TRBJ2-3	.	TGTGCCAGCAGTTCCCTCTCTAGCAGGGGCACAGATACGCAGTATTTT	CASSSLSSRGTDTQYF
.	TRBV7-2	TRBJ2-1	.	TGTGCCAGCAGCGCACTCGAGGATGAGCAGTTCTTC	CASSALEDEQFF
TRBD1	TRBV9	TRBJ2-1	few	TGTGCCAGCAGCGTAGAACAGGGGGCGGGCAATGAGCAGTTCTTC	CASSVEQGAGNEQFF
.	TRBV20-1	TRBJ2-7	few	TGCAGTGCGAATTCTTTCGAGCGGCAGTACTTC	CSANSFERQYF
TRBD1	TRBV7-6	TRBJ1-1	.	TGTGCCAGCAGCGGGGGGACAGGGGGCACTGAAGCTTTCTTT	CASSGGTGGTEAFF
.	TRBV5-4	TRBJ2-5	.	TGTGCCAGCAGATATGCAGCGGATCAAGAGACCCAGTACTTC	CASRYAADQETQYF
.	TRBV6-1	TRBJ2-7	.	TGTGCCAGCACTTCCCTCGCGGGTTCCTACGAGCAGTACTTC	CASTSLAGSYEQYF
.	TRBV4-1	TRBJ1-3	.	TGCGCCAGCAGCCAAGGGCCGGATGGAAACACCATATATTTT	CASSQGPDGNTIYF
.	TRBV5-1	TRBJ2-7	.	TGCGCCAGCAGCTTACCGGCGCCCGAGCAGTACTTC	CASSLPAPEQYF
.	TRBV5-1	TRBJ2-2	.	TGCGCCAGCAGCTTGATCCCCGGGGAGCTGTTTTTT	CASSLIPGELFF
.	TRBV2	TRBJ2-7	few	TGTGCCAGCAGTGACCCTGACCTGCAGGGCTACGAGCAGTACTTC	CASSDPDLQGYEQYF
.	TRBV30	TRBJ2-4	once	TGTGCCTGGAGTTGGCAGGGTAAAAACATTCAGTACTTC	CAWSWQGKNIQYF
TRBD1	TRBV6-1	TRBJ2-1	.	TGTGCCAGCAGTGGGGGACAGGGTACACGTGGTAATGAGCAGTTCTTC	CASSGGQGTRGNEQFF
.	TRBV4-3	TRBJ1-2	few	TGCGCCAGCAGCCTTCTCGCGAGAGGGGGGTTCGATGGCTACACCTTC	CASSLLARGGFDGYTF
TRBD1	TRBV28	TRBJ1-3	.	TGTGCCAGCAGTAATGCAGGGGGCTTCTCTGGAAACACCATATATTTT	CASSNAGGFSGNTIYF
TRBD1	TRBV5-4	TRBJ2-7	few	TGTGCCAGCAGCGGGCCGGGACAGGGAAGCCACGAGCAGTACTTC	CASSGPGQGSHEQYF
.	TRBV7-2	TRBJ2-3	.	TGTGCCAGCGGCACTAGCACAGATACGCAGTATTTT	CASGTSTDTQYF
TRBD1	TRBV23-1	TRBJ1-1	.	TGCGCCAGCAGTCATACCCGGACAGGGGGCGACACTGAAGCTTTCTTT	CASSHTRTGGDTEAFF
.	TRBV7-9	TRBJ1-1	.	TGTGCCAGCACCCTGAGAGGGGGAAGGGCTGAAGCTTTCTTT	CASTLRGGRAEAFF
.	TRBV30	TRBJ1-2	few	TGTGCCCGGAGTATAGATCGGGGGCAAGGAGGCTACACCTTC	CARSIDRGQGGYTF
.	TRBV20-1	TRBJ2-3	few	TGCAGTGCTGGGACTGATACGCAGTATTTT	CSAGTDTQYF
TRBD1	TRBV6-4	TRBJ1-4	.	TGTGCCAGCAGTGACGGGACAGGAGAAAAACTGTTTTTT	CASSDGTGEKLFF
.	TRBV11-2	TRBJ1-2	.	TGTGCCAGCAGCGCACAGAGACGAGGCTACACCTTC	CASSAQRRGYTF
.	TRBV7-2	TRBJ2-5	.	TGTGCCAGCAGCTTCGGGGGGCTAATGGCGACCCAGTACTTC	CASSFGGLMATQYF
TRBD2	TRBV5-8	TRBJ2-5	.	TGTGCCAGCAGCTTGGCCACGGGACTAGCGGGAGAGACCCAGTACTTC	CASSLATGLAGETQYF
.	TRBV15	TRBJ2-3	.	TGTGCCACCAGCAGAGACTACAGCAACACAGATACGCAGTATTTT	CATSRDYSNTDTQYF
.	TRBV2	TRBJ2-1	.	TGTGCCAGCAGTGCCCGAGCAGGGTACAATGAGCAGTTCTTC	CASSARAGYNEQFF
TRBD1	TRBV7-2	TRBJ2-2	many	TGTGCCAGCAGCCCAACAGGGGGCGGGGAGCTGTTTTTT	CASSPTGGGELFF
TRBD1	TRBV7-9	TRBJ1-6	few	TGTGCCAGCAGCTTACAGGGGGAGACACCCCTCCACTTT	CASSLQGETPLHF
.	TRBV7-8	TRBJ2-3	once	TGTGCCAGCAAGAGCACAGATACGCAGTATTTT	CASKSTDTQYF
.	TRBV27	TRBJ2-5	.	TGTGCCAGCAGTTCCTCTGGACACCCGGGACGAGAAGCGGGGACCCAGTACTTC	CASSSSGHPGREAGTQYF
TRBD1	TRBV2	TRBJ2-7	.	TGTGCCAGCAGTGAGGGGACAGGGACGCACGAGCAGTACTTC	CASSEGTGTHEQYF
.	TRBV15	TRBJ2-3	few	TGTGCCACCAGCAGAGATCCTGGACAGATCTTCAAAGATACGCAGTATTTT	CATSRDPGQIFKDTQYF
TRBD2	TRBV4-1	TRBJ2-4	few	TGCGCCAGCAGCCAAGAGGGCGCGGGGGGGGCCAAAAACATTCAGTACTTC	CASSQEGAGGAKNIQYF
.	TRBV6-5	TRBJ2-5	.	TGTGCCAGCAGTTACTTCCACAGGGTAGGGACCCAGTACTTC	CASSYFHRVGTQYF
TRBD1	TRBV19	TRBJ1-1	.	TGTGCCAGCGGACAGGGATTAAGGAGTACTGAAGCTTTCTTT	CASGQGLRSTEAFF
.	TRBV4-1	TRBJ2-4	.	TGCGCCAGCAGCCAACCGACCGGGCCTCCGTCGAGGAACATTCAGTACTTT	CASSQPTGPPSRNIQYF
.	TRBV4-3	TRBJ2-7	few	TGCGCCAGCTTGGACCCTCAGAAGATTGGGGAGCAGTACTTC	CASLDPQKIGEQYF
.	TRBV27	TRBJ2-1	.	TGTGCCAGCAGTTCCCAGGGGGGACCGACGTTCTTC	CASSSQGGPTFF
TRBD1	TRBV30	TRBJ1-1	.	TGTGCCTCCCAGGGGGACAATTGGCGGGGAACTGAAGCTTTCTTT	CASQGDNWRGTEAFF
.	TRBV7-2	TRBJ2-7	.	TGTGCCAGCAGCTCAGGTCGATTCTACGAGCAGTACTTC	CASSSGRFYEQYF
.	TRBV7-8	TRBJ1-6	.	TGTGCCAGCAGCTTACGCGGCCGCCTGGGGATGGGTTCACCCCTCCACTTT	CASSLRGRLGMGSPLHF
.	TRBV28	TRBJ1-5	.	TGTGCCAGCAGTACACTCAATCAGCCCCAGCATTTT	CASSTLNQPQHF
TRBD1	TRBV30	TRBJ2-7	.	TGTGCCTGGAGTGACACAGGGGGCGAGCAGTACTTC	CAWSDTGGEQYF
TRBD2	TRBV6-5	TRBJ2-4	few	TGTGCCAGCAGTTACTCGACTAGCGGGGGGGCCACTCAGTACTTC	CASSYSTSGGATQYF
.	TRBV29-1	TRBJ1-2	few	TGCAGCGTTGTAGGACAGTCCTATCGTGATGGCTACACCTTC	CSVVGQSYRDGYTF
.	TRBV12-1	TRBJ2-7	once	TGTGCCAGCAGCTCCGCGCGCAGGGAGTACGAGCAGTACTTC	CASSSARREYEQYF
.	TRBV29-1	TRBJ2-7	few	TGCAGCGCTACCGGACTCCAGAGCTCCTACGAGCAGTACTTC	CSATGLQSSYEQYF
.	TRBV30	TRBJ2-5	.	TGTGCCTGGAGTGGGAGGTCCCGGGGGACCCAGTACTTC	CAWSGRSRGTQYF
.	TRBV10-3	TRBJ2-7	few	TGTGCCATCAGTCAGCTAGGAGGTTTCGAGCAGTACTTC	CAISQLGGFEQYF
.	TRBV7-2	TRBJ2-2	.	TGTGCCAGCAGCTTAGGAGGGAACACCGGGGAGCTGTTTTTT	CASSLGGNTGELFF
.	TRBV4-1	TRBJ2-3	few	TGCGCCAGCAGCCAAGACTGGCCCCTTGCAGATACGCAGTATTTT	CASSQDWPLADTQYF
.	TRBV7-2	TRBJ2-7	once	TGTGCCATTGGTTGGGCGTCCTACGAGCAGTACTTC	CAIGWASYEQYF